These 25 T cell receptor beta chains originate from one sample sequenced in a study of T cells in Graves' hyperthyroidism and ophthalmopathy. From RNA transcripts, TCR beta CDR3 regions were amplified. During a first-round RT-PCR of the TCR CDR3, the HTBI primer set was used. Each CDR3 protein gets one entry after TCRdb re-called the multiplex PCR reads with MiXCR. The repertoire has some 500,000 distinct CDR3 sequences, around 24% of them found once; the top ten carry approximately 11%. Sequenced material: blood. The origin of the receptors is a woman in her twenties or thirties with Graves' ophthalmopathy.

This clonotype has a count of ten or more. The chain couples TRBV11-2 to TRBJ1-1; TRBD1 aligns across 8 bases. Germline V lookup: CDR1 SGHAT, CDR2 FQNNGV. Losses at the gene ends were 4 bases for V and 1 base for J; bases not matched to a gene: 8. This CDR3 is 16 amino acids long. The CDR3 DNA reads as TGTGCCAGCAGCTCCCCGACAGGGGCGAAGAACACTGAAGCTTTCTTT. Translation gives CASSSPTGAKNTEAFF.

The sample holds many counts of this clonotype. The genes are TRBV7-8 and TRBJ2-5; 7 nucleotides align to TRBD1. The germline CDR1 and CDR2 sequences are SGHVS and FQNEAQ. CDR3 length equals 15 residues. Unmatched junction bases numbered 8, after V lost 2 bases and J lost 5 bases. The DNA of the CDR3 is TGTGCCAGCAGCTTACGACAGGGAGTGGGCGAGACCCAGTACTTC. Protein: CASSLRQGVGETQYF.

The J gene is TRBJ1-6, the V gene TRBV10-3; D possibly corresponds to TRBD1 (6 bases). Germline CDR1 reads ENHRY; CDR2 reads SYGVKD. The CDR3 is made up of 15 amino acids. The V end was cut by 4 bases, the J end by 6 bases, with 13 bases between. CDR3 nucleotides: TGTGCCATCAGTGTTAAGGCGGACAGTAATTCACCCCTCCACTTT. Amino acid sequence: CAISVKADSNSPLHF.

The table lists this clonotype with many counts. The chain is built from TRBV30 and TRBJ1-1; maybe TRBD1 (6 bases). V was cut by 2 bases and J by 2 bases, with 12 bases left in between. The CDR3 consists of 14 residues. Per germline, CDR1 GTSNPN and CDR2 SVGIG (reference sequence). The CDR3 DNA reads as TGTGCCTGGAGTTCCGGGACACTCAACACTGAAGCTTTCTTT. It specifies CAWSSGTLNTEAFF. The full variable domain, its missing parts supplied by reference TRBV30 and TRBJ1-1, is SQTIHQWPATLVQPVGSPLSLECTVEGTSNPNLYWYRQAAGRGLQLLFYSVGIGQISSEVPQNLSASRPQDRQFILSSKKLLLSDSGFYLCAWSSGTLNTEAFFGQGTRLTVV.

The chain employs TRBV19 and TRBJ1-5; D is unresolved. The V end lost 3 bases, the J end lost 7 bases, and 13 bases lay between the germline ends. The CDR3 spans 14 residues. In germline, CDR1 is LNHDA, CDR2 SQIVND (reference sequence). The DNA of the CDR3 is TGTGCCAGTAGTATCTTCGGGATTGGGCAGCCCCAGCATTTT. It is translated as CASSIFGIGQPQHF.

There are many counts of this clonotype. This sequence joins TRBV5-1 and TRBJ2-5, with TRBD2 as a possible D gene (6 bases). Trimming left V 4 bases short and J 5 bases short, with 9 bases between. The CDR3 is 12 residues long. Per the germline V gene, CDR1 is SGHRS and CDR2 is YFSETQ. CDR3 in amino acids: CASSGGYETQYF. CDR3 nucleotide sequence: TGCGCCAGCAGCGGGGGGTACGAGACCCAGTACTTC. The full variable domain, in which reference TRBV5-1 and TRBJ2-5 provide the parts outside the CDR3, is KAGVTQTPRYLIKTRGQQVTLSCSPISGHRSVSWYQQTPGQGLQFLFEYFSETQRNKGNFPGRFSGRQFSNSRSEMNVSTLELGDSALYLCASSGGYETQYFGPGTRLLVL.

The V and J genes are TRBV4-1 and TRBJ2-7; the D is unclear. CDR1 MGHRA and CDR2 YSYEKL come from the germline V gene. The CDR3 is 14 residues long. V shed 0 bases and J shed 4 bases, with 10 bases lying between them. CDR3 sequence (DNA): TGCGCCAGCAGCCAAGAATGGAACAATTACGAGCAGTACTTC. Encoded protein: CASSQEWNNYEQYF.

This clonotype appeared many times. V gene TRBV29-1 combines with J gene TRBJ2-7; 7 bases are a match to TRBD1. The CDR3 runs 13 residues. V gave up 3 bases and J gave up 2 bases; unmatched junction bases: 4. The V gene's germline CDR1 is SQVTM and CDR2 ANQGSEA. CDR3 region: CSVDRGSPYEQYF. CDR3 bases: TGCAGCGTTGACAGGGGGAGTCCCTACGAGCAGTACTTC.

The chain recombines TRBV5-6 with TRBJ2-5; 9 bases fit TRBD2. V dropped 6 bases and J dropped 5; count of bases not matched to a gene: 11. Germline CDR1 and CDR2: SGHDT and YYEEEE. The CDR3 has 15 amino acids. Written as DNA, the CDR3 is TGTGCCAGCACCATCCGCGGGAGGGGGATGGAGACCCAGTACTTC. Protein sequence: CASTIRGRGMETQYF.

The chain employs TRBV6-2 or TRBV6-3 and TRBJ1-1, with a possible D match to TRBD1 (5 bases). The CDR3 consists of 15 residues. Germline-derived CDR1 and CDR2 are MNHEY and SVGEGT. Deletions cut 6 bases from V and 6 bases from J, with 20 bases between. This CDR3 is CASRTAGLQGAEAFF. The CDR3 DNA reads as TGTGCCAGCAGAACCGCGGGACTCCAAGGGGCTGAAGCTTTCTTT.

This clonotype appeared a few times. The genes are TRBV20-1 and TRBJ2-5; the D call may be TRBD1 or TRBD2 (6 bases each). CDR1 is DFQATT and CDR2 is SNEGSKA in the germline V gene (reference sequence). V lost 0 bases to trimming and J lost 2 bases, with 13 bases between them. The CDR3 extends over 15 amino acids. CDR3 protein: CSARDQGGTQETQYF. CDR3 coding DNA: TGCAGTGCTAGAGATCAGGGCGGGACACAAGAGACCCAGTACTTC.

This clonotype was counted only a few times. The chain uses TRBV9 and TRBJ1-2; the D gene is possibly TRBD1 (5 bases). CDR1 and CDR2 from the germline V gene are SGDLS and YYNGEE. This CDR3 comprises 14 residues. Trimming stripped 3 bases from V and 7 bases from J, with 16 bases between. The CDR3 DNA is TGTGCCAGCAGCGGACAGCGTTCGGGGTTTGGCTACACCTTC. This encodes CASSGQRSGFGYTF.

This clonotype was seen ten or more times. The chain joins TRBV24-1 to TRBJ1-5, with D hard to call. Trimming pared 4 bases from V and 7 bases from J, leaving 13 bases between. The CDR3 consists of 14 residues. In germline, CDR1 is KGHDR, CDR2 SFDVKD. CDR3: CATSDWRAEQPQHF. DNA for the CDR3: TGTGCCACCAGTGACTGGCGGGCGGAACAGCCCCAGCATTTT.

There are a few counts of this clonotype. The J gene is TRBJ2-5, the V gene TRBV27; 10 bases are a match to TRBD1. This CDR3 contains 16 residues. The V and J ends lost 6 bases and 4 bases, in that order; junction bases with no gene match: 11. CDR1 is MNHEY and CDR2 is SMNVEV in the germline V gene (reference sequence). CDR3 in DNA: TGTGCCAGCAGGGTGTCGACAGGGGGCCTAGGAGAGACCCAGTACTTC. Amino acids: CASRVSTGGLGETQYF.

In this sample, this clonotype turned up a few times. The rearrangement uses TRBV12-3 or TRBV12-4 and TRBJ2-7; 10 bases match TRBD2. The V segment lost 3 bases and the J segment 5 bases; nucleotides outside the gene matches: 4. CDR3 length: 14 amino acids. This CDR3 is CASSFSGGIDEQYF. The CDR3 coding sequence is TGTGCCAGCAGTTTTAGCGGGGGGATCGACGAGCAGTACTTC.

This clonotype has more than one count but fewer than ten. Mismatch with germline at one junction end may stem from a read error. J is TRBJ1-5 and V is TRBV12-3 or TRBV12-4, with D possibly TRBD1 on 6 matching bases. This CDR3 has 14 residues. The CDR3 DNA reads TGTGCCAGCAGTGTTGGACAGCCGGGTCAGGCCCAGCATTTT. Amino acid sequence: CASSVGQPGQAQHF.

The chain links TRBV6-1 to TRBJ2-7, with D unresolved. The V and J ends lost 5 bases and 5 bases respectively, with 13 bases between them. Germline V gives CDR1 MNHNS, CDR2 SASEGT. The CDR3 has 13 amino acids. Here the CDR3 reads CASSPSYRHEQYF. In DNA form, the CDR3 reads TGTGCCAGCAGTCCCTCCTATCGCCACGAGCAGTACTTC.

Many counts were recorded for this clonotype. CDR3 residues: CAITRGANTGELFF. The CDR3 region has the DNA TGTGCCATCACCCGGGGGGCGAACACCGGGGAGCTGTTTTTT. V and J are TRBV10-3 and TRBJ2-2; 7 nucleotides agree with TRBD2. V gave up 7 bases and J gave up 0 bases; unmatched junction bases: 2. This CDR3 is built from 14 residues. Germline-derived CDR1 and CDR2 are ENHRY and SYGVKD.

This clonotype has at least ten counts. The rearrangement joins TRBV4-1 to TRBJ2-1, with 8 positions matching TRBD1. Germline CDR1 is MGHRA and CDR2 is YSYEKL. This CDR3 is built from 14 residues. V was clipped by 3 bases and J by 10 bases; unmatched bases: 8. Written as DNA, the CDR3 is TGCGCCAGCAGCCAGTGGCAGGGGGCCGGGGAGCAGTTCTTC. It codes for CASSQWQGAGEQFF.

This clonotype was seen a handful of times. The rearrangement links TRBV28 to TRBJ2-5; 8 positions match TRBD1. The CDR3 runs to 14 residues. Germline CDR1 MDHEN, CDR2 SYDVKM. The V segment lost 5 bases and the J segment 5 bases; nucleotides outside the gene matches: 7. The CDR3 spells CASSPSTGGETQYF. CDR3 DNA: TGTGCCAGCAGTCCGAGTACAGGGGGGGAGACCCAGTACTTC.

This clonotype occurred many times. The V gene is TRBV20-1, the J gene TRBJ2-5, with a weak D call TRBD2 (7 bases). Germline V gene data show CDR1 as DFQATT and CDR2 as SNEGSKA (reference sequence). This CDR3 is 12 amino acids long. The ends were cut back, 6 bases at V and 4 bases at J, with 12 bases in the middle. CDR3 DNA sequence: TGCAGTGCCGGAAGGGGGGGAGAGACCCAGTACTTC. This gives the protein CSAGRGGETQYF.

This clonotype was counted between two and nine times. CDR3 in amino acids: CASSILSAAGSIGGYTF. CDR3 nucleotide sequence: TGTGCCAGTAGTATTTTGTCGGCGGCAGGGTCTATCGGTGGCTACACCTTC. The chain couples TRBV19 to TRBJ1-2, with TRBD1 as a possible D gene (5 bases). The CDR3 length is 17 residues. Trimming stripped 3 bases from V and 7 bases from J, with 24 bases between. Germline lookup yields CDR1 LNHDA and CDR2 SQIVND (reference sequence).

This clonotype was recorded a few times. The rearrangement uses TRBV6-1 and TRBJ2-7; D is unresolved. With 6 bases removed from V and 2 bases from J, the gap between germline ends came to 17 bases. This CDR3 has 15 amino acids. CDR1 is MNHNS, CDR2 SASEGT, per germline. The CDR3 DNA is TGTGCCAGCAGCCTGGGCCACGGAACCCCCTACGAGCAGTACTTC. This codes for CASSLGHGTPYEQYF.

This clonotype was found a few times. This chain uses TRBV2 with TRBJ1-5; D call uncertain. The CDR3 is made up of 16 amino acids. Germline V CDR1 and CDR2: SNHLY, FYNNEI. Deletions cut 6 bases from V and 3 bases from J, with 18 bases between. The CDR3 DNA reads as TGTGCCAGCAGCTCCAAGGCGTCCAGAAACAATCAGCCCCAGCATTTT. It yields the protein CASSSKASRNNQPQHF.

This chain links TRBV28 with TRBJ2-7; the D is unclear. The CDR3 has 12 residues. With 2 bases removed from V and 7 bases from J, the gap between germline ends came to 9 bases. CDR1 MDHEN and CDR2 SYDVKM come from the germline V gene. This CDR3 is CASSLLDWEQYF. In nucleotides, the CDR3 is TGTGCCAGCAGTTTACTTGATTGGGAGCAGTACTTC.